The 14 T cell receptor beta chains below come from one sample, sequenced in a study of control samples from healthy donors and cancer patients. Here immunoSEQ multiplex PCR was the method, and the copy in TCRdb shows in-frame clones only, minus some. The sample records 130,000 to 150,000 clones, approximately 91% being singletons. The source material was blood. The receptors stem from a young man in good health.

The chain joins TRBV10-3 to TRBJ2-3; tentative D call: TRBD2 (6 bases). Between the trimmed V and J ends, which lost 0 bases and 2 bases, there was a span of 18 bases. The CDR3 loop spans 18 amino acids. The germline gives CDR1 ENHRY, CDR2 SYGVKD. CDR3: CAISESNIPGGDTDTQYF. In DNA form, the CDR3 reads TGTGCCATCAGTGAGTCGAATATCCCGGGCGGGGACACAGATACGCAGTATTTT.

This rearrangement joins TRBV6-6 to TRBJ1-4; possibly TRBD1 for D (6 bases). This CDR3 has 13 amino acids. CDR1 and CDR2 from the germline V gene are MNHNY and SVGAGI (reference sequence). CDR3 bases: TGTGGGACAGCCTTTGCAACTAATGAAAAACTGTTTTTT. The encoded protein is CGTAFATNEKLFF.

Worth noting for this clone: The conserved phenylalanine or tryptophan normally closing the CDR3 is absent here, so this likely arose from a read error. It is unclear where the CDR3 begins or ends on the DNA, so no DNA is shown, and the CDR3 is as TCRdb lists it. The chain employs TRBV11-3 and TRBJ1-1. Germline V gene lookup returns CDR1 SGHNT and CDR2 YENEEA. The CDR3 adds up to 12 amino acids, both ends counted. The CDR3: CASTRGGARGPI.

This sequence joins TRBV6-5 and TRBJ1-1; 9 positions match TRBD1. The V segment lost 5 bases and the J segment 4 bases; nucleotides outside the gene matches: 2. Germline V lookup: CDR1 MNHEY, CDR2 SVGAGI. The CDR3 consists of 13 residues. DNA for the CDR3: TGTGCCAGCAGTCGACAGGGGGGCACTGAAGCTTTCTTT. Amino acids: CASSRQGGTEAFF.

The CDR3 loop reads CASSPWAGGNTIYF. CDR3 DNA: TGTGCCAGTAGTCCCTGGGCTGGAGGAAACACCATATATTTT. The V call is TRBV19, the J call TRBJ1-3, with D hard to call. Germline assignment: CDR1 LNHDA and CDR2 SQIVND (reference sequence). The CDR3 is 14 amino acids. V was clipped by 5 bases and J by 4 bases, with 12 bases between them.

J is TRBJ2-3 and V is TRBV7-9; the D gene is possibly TRBD2 (8 bases). V was pared by 5 bases and J by 4 bases, with 16 bases between. CDR3 length: 15 amino acids. CDR1 and CDR2 from the germline V gene are SEHNR and FQNEAQ (reference sequence). The chain's CDR3 is CASSPGGLGADTQYF. The CDR3 region has the DNA TGTGCCAGCAGCCCAGGGGGACTAGGAGCAGATACGCAGTATTTT.

The chain links TRBV7-2 to TRBJ1-6, with TRBD1 identical over 8 bases. After removal of 1 base from V and 4 bases from J, the junction contained 0 bases not matched to a gene. Germline-derived CDR1 and CDR2 are SGHTA and FQGNSA. The CDR3 runs to 15 residues. CDR3: CASSLGDRYNSPLHF. CDR3 DNA: TGTGCCAGCAGCTTAGGGGACAGGTATAATTCACCCCTCCACTTT.

V usage is TRBV27 and J usage is TRBJ2-7, with a tentative D call TRBD2 (7 bases). The CDR3 loop spans 15 amino acids. Trimming removed 7 bases from V and 0 bases from J, with 16 bases in between. Germline V gives CDR1 MNHEY, CDR2 SMNVEV (reference sequence). This CDR3 is CASKWGGAPSYEQYF. In nucleotides, the CDR3 is TGTGCCAGCAAATGGGGGGGGGCGCCCTCCTACGAGCAGTACTTC.

The J gene is TRBJ2-7, the V gene TRBV19; 9 nucleotides match TRBD2. This CDR3 comprises 17 residues. J gave up 7 bases and V 4 bases, and 17 bases lay outside the gene matches. CDR1 and CDR2 (germline): LNHDA, SQIVND (reference sequence). As DNA, the CDR3 is TGTGCCAGTAGTAAGGCTGGAGGACTAGCGAGGAGAGCGGAGCAGTACTTC. This gives the protein CASSKAGGLARRAEQYF.

The rearrangement uses TRBV7-2 and TRBJ2-3, with 10 bases lining up with TRBD2. CDR1 and CDR2 from the germline V gene are SGHTA and FQGNSA. V was pared by 4 bases and J by 2 bases, with 6 bases of the junction left unmatched. This CDR3 contains 16 residues. In DNA form, the CDR3 reads TGTGCCAGCAGCTCGAGTAGCGGGGGGAACACAGATACGCAGTATTTT. Its protein product is CASSSSSGGNTDTQYF.

CDR3 amino acids: CASSSPKQGNYGYTF. In DNA, the CDR3 is TGTGCCAGCAGCTCCCCTAAACAGGGTAACTATGGCTACACCTTC. The chain uses TRBV5-4 and TRBJ1-2; perhaps TRBD1 as D (6 bases). Trimming shortened V by 3 bases and J by 1 base, and 13 bases separated the two germline ends. The germline V gene encodes CDR1 SGHNT and CDR2 YYREEE (reference sequence). This CDR3 is 15 amino acids long.

The chain links TRBV6-5 to TRBJ1-2, with a possible D match to TRBD1 (5 bases). The germline V gene encodes CDR1 MNHEY and CDR2 SVGAGI. The CDR3 is 12 amino acids. V was pared by 4 bases and J by 6 bases, with 9 bases between. CDR3 loop: CASSLGGDGYTF. The DNA of the CDR3 is TGTGCCAGCAGTTTGGGGGGTGATGGCTACACCTTC.

The V call is TRBV13, the J call TRBJ2-3; 9 bases align to TRBD2. This CDR3 contains 15 residues. Trimming at V came to 4 bases and at J to 0 bases, leaving 2 bases not matched to a gene. Germline CDR1 and CDR2: PRHDT and FYEKMQ (reference sequence). The CDR3, as DNA: TGTGCCAGCAGCTCTAGCGGGGAGAGCACAGATACGCAGTATTTT. It encodes CASSSSGESTDTQYF.

The chain carries TRBV27 and TRBJ1-2, with 7 bases identical to TRBD1. The CDR3 length is 14 residues. V trimming: 5 bases; J trimming: 9 bases; junction bases outside the gene matches: 12. CDR1 and CDR2 (germline): MNHEY, SMNVEV (reference sequence). The CDR3 DNA is TGTGCCAGCAGTCCCGGGACAGAATTTCGGAGCTACACCTTC. Encoded protein: CASSPGTEFRSYTF.